The clone carrying this TCR beta chain has only one observation. Its antigen is still unknown. The table came from immunoSEQ multiplex PCR; TCRdb's copy has only in-frame clones and leaves some out. The sample has 510,000 or so clones, around 85% seen once. The sample originates from a study of Ad26.COV2.S vaccination and SARS-CoV-2 variants. Whole-study findings and limits: Analyses that measured TCR breadth and depth may have underestimated total T cell responses.

This CDR3 is built from 14 residues. Germline V lookup: CDR1 LNHDA, CDR2 SQIVND (reference sequence). V dropped 10 bases and J dropped 2 bases, with 15 bases sitting between them. Treatment in this sample: 15 to 20 received Ad26.COV2.S at low or high dose, single or two shots; several received placebo; per-sample allocation not given. Day 63 following the first vaccine or placebo injection was when the samples were taken. This clonotype was obtained from a person between 18 and 60 years old who received the Ad26.COV2.S COVID-19 vaccine or a placebo. The V gene is TRBV19, the J gene TRBJ2-1, with TRBD1 as a possible D gene (6 bases). Here the sequenced sample was peripheral blood, taken in a trial of Ad26.COV2.S vaccine versus placebo. The CDR3 DNA follows: TGTGCCACCAGTCAGGGGTCTACCTACAATGAGCAGTTCTTC. It codes for CATSQGSTYNEQFF.